These T cell receptor beta chains were read from a single sample in a study of T cells in Graves' hyperthyroidism and ophthalmopathy. One entry per CDR3 protein, called by TCRdb with MiXCR from the multiplex PCR reads. This sample has hundreds of thousands of distinct CDR3 sequences; about a fifth occur once, and the top ten carry around a third. Specimen: blood. Source of these receptors: a man aged 30 to 39 with Graves' ophthalmopathy. Both conserved end residues are part of each CDR3. D genes are given only for firm matches. Size tells how often a clone was seen (once, few, many) or the class of an expanded clone, and some rows leave it out.

D	size	V	J	CDR3	DNA
NA	few	TRBV11-3	TRBJ2-3	CASSRSQGDTQYF	TGTGCCAGCAGCCGATCACAAGGGGATACGCAGTATTTT
NA	many	TRBV7-8	TRBJ2-1	CASSLGGAAFYNEQFF	TGTGCCAGCAGCTTAGGCGGGGCGGCCTTCTACAATGAGCAGTTCTTC
NA	NA	TRBV9	TRBJ2-2	CASLDPNTGELFF	TGTGCCAGCCTAGACCCGAACACCGGGGAGCTGTTTTTT
NA	few	TRBV2	TRBJ2-1	CASSELASSSYNEQFF	TGTGCCAGCAGTGAGCTTGCCTCAAGCTCCTACAATGAGCAGTTCTTC
NA	many	TRBV27	TRBJ1-6	CASSLGPRSSPLHF	TGTGCCAGCAGTTTAGGCCCTCGGAGCTCACCCCTCCACTTT
NA	NA	TRBV5-6	TRBJ1-2	CASSLADSGLNYGYTF	TGTGCCAGCAGCTTGGCCGACAGCGGCCTTAACTATGGCTACACCTTC
TRBD1	many	TRBV6-5	TRBJ1-2	CASSYGTGGRDGYTF	TGTGCCAGCAGTTATGGGACAGGGGGTAGGGACGGCTACACCTTC
NA	few	TRBV27	TRBJ2-1	CASSLRAGPTNEQFF	TGTGCCAGCAGTTTGAGGGCGGGACCTACGAATGAGCAGTTCTTC
NA	NA	TRBV28	TRBJ2-1	CASADSSQFF	TGTGCCAGCGCCGACAGTTCCCAGTTCTTC
TRBD2	NA	TRBV6-1	TRBJ2-7	CASSLSGRSGYEQYF	TGTGCCAGCAGCCTTAGCGGGAGAAGTGGCTACGAGCAGTACTTC
NA	NA	TRBV4-2	TRBJ1-5	CASSQEAGFDQPQHF	TGTGCCAGCAGCCAAGAAGCAGGGTTCGATCAGCCCCAGCATTTT
TRBD2	few	TRBV5-6	TRBJ2-1	CASSNLAGPYNEQFF	TGTGCCAGCAGCAACTTAGCGGGACCTTACAATGAGCAGTTCTTC
NA	many	TRBV28	TRBJ1-5	CASSLGDRTSNQPQHF	TGTGCCAGCAGTTTAGGGGACCGGACGAGCAATCAGCCCCAGCATTTT
NA	many	TRBV11-2	TRBJ2-7	CASSPDRLTYEQYF	TGTGCCAGCAGCCCTGACAGGCTGACCTACGAGCAGTACTTC
NA	many	TRBV20-1	TRBJ2-7	CSASIRGTNYEQYF	TGCAGTGCTTCGATCAGGGGGACTAACTACGAGCAGTACTTC
TRBD1	NA	TRBV6-1	TRBJ2-7	CASRPGTAIYEQYF	TGTGCCAGCAGACCCGGGACAGCGATTTACGAGCAGTACTTC
NA	NA	TRBV7-9	TRBJ2-3	CASRTPIGRSTDTQYF	TGTGCCAGCAGAACTCCAATTGGGCGGAGCACAGATACGCAGTATTTT
TRBD2	few	TRBV7-9	TRBJ2-1	CASSFSTSGNNEQFF	TGTGCCAGCAGCTTTTCGACTAGCGGTAACAATGAGCAGTTCTTC
TRBD2	many	TRBV20-1	TRBJ2-7	CSASPSGATYEQYF	TGCAGTGCTAGCCCTAGCGGAGCCACCTACGAGCAGTACTTC
TRBD1	NA	TRBV9	TRBJ2-7	CASSVGQGAAYEQYF	TGTGCCAGCAGCGTAGGACAGGGGGCCGCGTACGAGCAGTACTTC
TRBD1	many	TRBV7-9	TRBJ1-2	CASSTGTEANYGYTF	TGTGCCAGCAGCACGGGGACAGAAGCTAACTATGGCTACACCTTC
NA	NA	TRBV24-1	TRBJ2-1	CATSDLGGPGYYNEQFF	TGTGCCACCAGTGACCTCGGGGGCCCCGGCTACTACAATGAGCAGTTCTTC
NA	NA	TRBV3-1	TRBJ2-7	CASSQTIEDSWTYEQYF	TGTGCCAGCAGCCAAACGATCGAGGACTCGTGGACCTACGAGCAGTACTTC
NA	NA	TRBV6-5	TRBJ2-6	CASSSALRDDVNF	TGTGCCAGCAGTTCGGCGTTAAGGGACGATGTGAATTTC
NA	NA	TRBV28	TRBJ1-3	CASSPFTKHRTDF	TGTGCCAGCAGTCCCTTCACAAAACACAGGACCGATTTT
NA	NA	TRBV29-1	TRBJ2-2	CSVRGWAGELFF	TGCAGCGTACGTGGATGGGCCGGGGAGCTGTTTTTT
NA	NA	TRBV7-9	TRBJ2-5	CASSQWGQETQYF	TGTGCCAGCAGCCAATGGGGACAAGAGACCCAGTACTTC
TRBD2	few	TRBV2	TRBJ2-5	CATGGGRKDGETQYF	TGTGCCACCGGGGGGGGGAGGAAGGACGGGGAGACCCAGTACTTC
NA	many	TRBV4-1	TRBJ2-3	CASSQDRASSFTDTQYF	TGCGCCAGCAGCCAAGATCGGGCTTCTTCTTTCACAGATACGCAGTATTTT
NA	NA	TRBV28	TRBJ2-5	CASRGTLYRETQYF	TGTGCCAGCAGGGGGACCTTATATCGAGAGACCCAGTACTTC
NA	many	TRBV6-1	TRBJ2-5	CASSDMGRSETQYF	TGTGCCAGCAGTGATATGGGGAGGTCGGAGACCCAGTACTTC
NA	NA	TRBV20-1	TRBJ2-1	CSARDWDRGGNEQFF	TGCAGTGCTAGAGATTGGGATAGAGGTGGCAATGAGCAGTTCTTC
TRBD1	NA	TRBV4-2	TRBJ2-5	CASSQSTGGEGLNPETQYF	TGTGCCAGCAGCCAGTCGACAGGGGGCGAAGGGCTCAATCCAGAGACCCAGTACTTC
NA	NA	TRBV7-9	TRBJ2-3	CASSSGRAGTDTQYF	TGTGCCAGCAGCTCTGGAAGGGCTGGGACAGATACGCAGTATTTT
NA	few	TRBV3-1	TRBJ1-5	CASSRHTDQPQHF	TGTGCCAGCAGTCGTCACACCGATCAGCCCCAGCATTTT
NA	few	TRBV5-1	TRBJ2-7	CASSLRSGAIYEQYF	TGCGCCAGCAGCTTGAGGTCGGGAGCGATCTACGAGCAGTACTTC